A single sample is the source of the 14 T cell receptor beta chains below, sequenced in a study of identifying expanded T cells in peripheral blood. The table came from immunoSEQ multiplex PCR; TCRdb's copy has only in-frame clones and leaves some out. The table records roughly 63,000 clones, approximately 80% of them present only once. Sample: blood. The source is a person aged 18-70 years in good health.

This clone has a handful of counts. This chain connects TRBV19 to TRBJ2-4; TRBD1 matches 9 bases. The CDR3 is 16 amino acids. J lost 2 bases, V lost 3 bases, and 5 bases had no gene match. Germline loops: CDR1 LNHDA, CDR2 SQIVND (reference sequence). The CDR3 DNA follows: TGTGCCAGTAGTATTTGGGGACAGGGATCCAAAAACATTCAGTACTTC. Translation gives CASSIWGQGSKNIQYF.

This CDR3 reads CASSKAFGGSYTGELFF. CDR3 nucleotides: TGTGCCAGTAGTAAAGCTTTCGGGGGCTCCTACACCGGGGAGCTGTTTTTT. This chain uses TRBV19 with TRBJ2-2; D possibly matches TRBD1 or TRBD2 (6 bases each). This CDR3 comprises 17 residues. Germline-derived CDR1 and CDR2 are LNHDA and SQIVND (reference sequence). V shed 4 bases and J shed 3 bases, with 18 bases lying between them. The full variable domain, with the rest looked up from reference TRBV19 and TRBJ2-2, is DGGITQSPKYLFRKEGQNVTLSCEQNLNHDAMYWYRQDPGQGLRLIYYSQIVNDFQKGDIAEGYSVSREKKESFPLTVTSAQKNPTAFYLCASSKAFGGSYTGELFFGEGSRLTVL.

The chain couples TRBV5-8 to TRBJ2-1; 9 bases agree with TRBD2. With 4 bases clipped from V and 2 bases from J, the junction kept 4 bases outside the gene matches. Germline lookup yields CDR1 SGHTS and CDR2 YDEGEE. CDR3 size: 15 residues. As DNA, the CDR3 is TGTGCCAGCAGCGCTGTAGCGGGAGCCTACAATGAGCAGTTCTTC. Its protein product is CASSAVAGAYNEQFF.

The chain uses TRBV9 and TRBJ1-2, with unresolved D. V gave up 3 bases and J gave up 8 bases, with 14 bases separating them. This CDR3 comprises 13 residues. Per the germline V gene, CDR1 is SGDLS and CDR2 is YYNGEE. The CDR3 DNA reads TGTGCCAGCAGCGATGAGCTTCAACGGGGCTACACCTTC. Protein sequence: CASSDELQRGYTF.

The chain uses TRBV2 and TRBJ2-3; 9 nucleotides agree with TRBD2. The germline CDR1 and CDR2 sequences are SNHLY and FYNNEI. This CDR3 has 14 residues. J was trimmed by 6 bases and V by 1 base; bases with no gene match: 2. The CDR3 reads CASSEGGLADTQYF. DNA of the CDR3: TGTGCCAGCAGTGAAGGAGGACTAGCGGATACGCAGTATTTT. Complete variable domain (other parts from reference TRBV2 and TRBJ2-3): EPEVTQTPSHQVTQMGQEVILRCVPISNHLYFYWYRQILGQKVEFLVSFYNNEISEKSEIFDDQFSVERPDGSNFTLKIRSTKLEDSAMYFCASSEGGLADTQYFGPGTRLTVL.

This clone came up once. The CDR3 reads CASSPGLAGGPYEQYF. The DNA of the CDR3 is TGTGCCAGCAGCCCCGGACTAGCGGGAGGGCCCTACGAGCAGTACTTC. This chain connects TRBV5-5 to TRBJ2-7; 15 bases map to TRBD2. Per germline, CDR1 SGHKS and CDR2 YYEKEE (reference sequence). CDR3 length: 16 residues. Trimming took 4 bases from V and 2 from J; bases not matched to a gene: 4.

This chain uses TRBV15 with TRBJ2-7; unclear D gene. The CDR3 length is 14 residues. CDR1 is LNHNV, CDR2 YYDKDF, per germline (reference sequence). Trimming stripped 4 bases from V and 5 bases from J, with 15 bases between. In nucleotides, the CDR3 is TGTGCCACCAGCACCTACGTGGGATCCAACGAGCAGTACGTC. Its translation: CATSTYVGSNEQYV.

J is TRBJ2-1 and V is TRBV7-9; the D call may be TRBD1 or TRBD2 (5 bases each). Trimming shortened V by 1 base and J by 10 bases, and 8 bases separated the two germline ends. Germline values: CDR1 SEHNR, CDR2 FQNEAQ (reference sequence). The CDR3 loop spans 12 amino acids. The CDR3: CASSLGGGEQFF. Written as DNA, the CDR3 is TGTGCCAGCAGCTTAGGGGGCGGGGAGCAGTTCTTC.

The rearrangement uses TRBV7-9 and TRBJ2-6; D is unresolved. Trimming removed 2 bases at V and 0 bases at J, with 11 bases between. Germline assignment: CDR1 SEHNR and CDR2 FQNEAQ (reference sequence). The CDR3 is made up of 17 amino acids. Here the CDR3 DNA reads TGTGCCAGCAGCTTATTTTCCCCCCCCTCTGGGGCCAACGTCCTGACTTTC. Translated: CASSLFSPPSGANVLTF.

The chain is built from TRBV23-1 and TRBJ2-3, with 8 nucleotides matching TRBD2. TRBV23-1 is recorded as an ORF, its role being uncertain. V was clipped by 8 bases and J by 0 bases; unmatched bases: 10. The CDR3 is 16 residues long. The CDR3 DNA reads TGCGCCAGCGGCCCCGGGGGGGACCCTAGCACAGATACGCAGTATTTT. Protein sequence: CASGPGGDPSTDTQYF.

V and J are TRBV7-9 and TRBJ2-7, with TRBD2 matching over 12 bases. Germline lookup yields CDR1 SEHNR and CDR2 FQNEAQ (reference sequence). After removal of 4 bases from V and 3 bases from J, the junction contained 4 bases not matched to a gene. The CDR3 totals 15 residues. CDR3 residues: CASSSATSGSYEQYF. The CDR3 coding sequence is TGTGCCAGCAGCTCCGCGACTAGCGGGAGCTACGAGCAGTACTTC.

CDR3 amino acids: CASSIMNSGGGNQPQHF. CDR3 nucleotides: TGTGCCAGTAGTATAATGAATTCGGGTGGTGGCAATCAGCCCCAGCATTTT. This chain connects TRBV19 to TRBJ1-5; D uncertain. The CDR3 has 17 residues. The germline V and J ends were trimmed by 2 bases and 2 bases, with 16 bases remaining between them. The germline V gene encodes CDR1 LNHDA and CDR2 SQIVND (reference sequence).

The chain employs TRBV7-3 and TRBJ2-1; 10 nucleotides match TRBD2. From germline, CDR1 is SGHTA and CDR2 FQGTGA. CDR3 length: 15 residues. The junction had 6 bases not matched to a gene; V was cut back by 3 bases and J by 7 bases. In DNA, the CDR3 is TGTGCCAGCAGCTTGAGCGGGGGGGCCCCAAATGAGCAGTTCTTC. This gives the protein CASSLSGGAPNEQFF.

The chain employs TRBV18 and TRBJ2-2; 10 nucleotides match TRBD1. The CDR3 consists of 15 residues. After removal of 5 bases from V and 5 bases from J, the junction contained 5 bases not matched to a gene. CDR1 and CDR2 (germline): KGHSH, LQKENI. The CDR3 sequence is CASSSTGGVTGELFF. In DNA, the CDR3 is TGTGCCAGCTCATCGACAGGGGGCGTTACCGGGGAGCTGTTTTTT.